These T cell receptor beta chains were read from a single sample in a study of vaccination and CD4 T cells after COVID-19. TCRdb ran MiXCR on the PCR reads and lists one entry per CDR3 protein. The table has 20,000 to 25,000 distinct CDR3 sequences, 54% seen once. No antigen is known for these receptors. The sequencing input was CD4+ T cells from blood, cultured in vitro. These receptors were obtained from a human donor who had recovered from COVID-19. CDR3s include the opening cysteine and the closing phenylalanine or tryptophan. D genes are given only for firm matches. Part of the rows lack a size; the others show once, few, many or a class for expanded clones.

v_gene	d_gene	abundance	j_gene	CDR3nt	CDR3aa
TRBV6-2/TRBV6-3	TRBD2	few	TRBJ2-1	TGTGCCAGCAGTTCCCATGGACTAGCGGGAGGGGGTAGGCAGTTCTTC	CASSSHGLAGGGRQFF
TRBV27	NA	once	TRBJ1-5	TGTGCCAGCCGCGGCGTTAGCAATCAGCCCCAGCATTTT	CASRGVSNQPQHF
TRBV27	NA	NA	TRBJ2-7	TGTGCCAGCAGCCAGTTTAGGTCCCGGGGCGGGACAATGGACGAGCAGTACTTC	CASSQFRSRGGTMDEQYF
TRBV15	TRBD2	few	TRBJ2-1	TGTGCCACCAGCAGAGATGTCCGCGGGAGTAGCAATGAGCAGTTCTTC	CATSRDVRGSSNEQFF
TRBV6-2/TRBV6-3	NA	large	TRBJ2-1	TGTGCCAGCAGCCCCGTTGGTATTCGGAAGTTCTTC	CASSPVGIRKFF
TRBV21-1	NA	NA	TRBJ1-1	TGTGCCAGCAGCAAAGCGCCATTCAAGGGACCCTGGGATATGAACACTGAAGCTTTCTTT	CASSKAPFKGPWDMNTEAFF
TRBV7-9	NA	NA	TRBJ2-2	TGTGCCAGCAGCTTGCAGCCCGGCGGGGAGCTGTTTTTT	CASSLQPGGELFF
TRBV10-1	TRBD1	NA	TRBJ1-1	TGCGCCAGCAGGAACCAGGGGGACACTGAAGCTTTCTTT	CASRNQGDTEAFF
TRBV15	NA	few	TRBJ2-5	TGTGCCACCAGCAGAGATGTGGCACCTCAAGAGACCCAGTACTTC	CATSRDVAPQETQYF
TRBV5-1	NA	NA	TRBJ1-3	TGCGCCAGCAGAGATTCTCCAGTCCCTGGAAACACCATATATTTT	CASRDSPVPGNTIYF
TRBV6-2/TRBV6-3	NA	NA	TRBJ1-1	TGTGCCAGCAGTTCAGGAGGCTCAGGGGCGAACACTGAAGCTTTCTTT	CASSSGGSGANTEAFF
TRBV12-3/TRBV12-4	NA	NA	TRBJ2-7	TGTGCCAGCAGTCCCCAAGGCGGGACAGACCTTTACGAGCAGTACTTC	CASSPQGGTDLYEQYF
TRBV15	NA	few	TRBJ1-1	TGTGCCACCAGCAGAGCAGAATCGAACACTGAAGCTTTCTTT	CATSRAESNTEAFF
TRBV4-2	NA	once	TRBJ1-5	TGTGCCAGCAGCCAAGGGGCCACCGGCAATCAGCCCCAGCATTTT	CASSQGATGNQPQHF
TRBV19	TRBD1	few	TRBJ1-2	TGTGCCAGTAGTATGGGGACAGGGGATAACTATGGCTACACCTTC	CASSMGTGDNYGYTF
TRBV11-2	NA	NA	TRBJ1-2	TGTGCCAGCAGCGAGGACGGCTATGGCTACACCTTC	CASSEDGYGYTF
TRBV7-2	TRBD2	NA	TRBJ2-7	TGTGCCAGCAGCCCCCAGGGGTCGGGAGGGCCCCACGAGCAGTACTTC	CASSPQGSGGPHEQYF
TRBV9	TRBD1	NA	TRBJ1-2	TGTGCCAGCAGCCATCGGTTGGGGGTTACAGGGGGCTTGGGCGGCTACACCTTC	CASSHRLGVTGGLGGYTF
TRBV7-2	NA	few	TRBJ1-2	TGTGCCAGCAGCTTAAGTCAGCCTAACTATGGCTACACCTTC	CASSLSQPNYGYTF
TRBV20-1	NA	few	TRBJ1-5	TGCAGTGCTAGATTTGCGGGTGGGAGCAATCAGCCCCAGCATTTT	CSARFAGGSNQPQHF
TRBV19	NA	NA	TRBJ2-1	TGTGCCAGTAAAGTTGGGGGGTTTGACTACAATGAGCAGTTCTTC	CASKVGGFDYNEQFF
TRBV27	NA	NA	TRBJ2-5	TGTGCCGGCAACGTAGGGCCGGGACGTCAAGAGACCCAGTACTTC	CAGNVGPGRQETQYF
TRBV20-1	NA	NA	TRBJ2-2	TGCAGTGCTAGGGACCCAGAGAGGGCCACCGGGGAGCTGTTTTTT	CSARDPERATGELFF
TRBV6-1	TRBD2	few	TRBJ2-5	TGTGCCAGCAGTGCTCTAGCGGAAGAGACCCAGTACTTC	CASSALAEETQYF
TRBV5-4	NA	NA	TRBJ1-6	TGTGCCAGCAGCTTGATAGGGAATAATTCACCCCTCCACTTT	CASSLIGNNSPLHF
TRBV20-1	NA	few	TRBJ1-1	TGCAGTGCTACCTCGGGGGGCATGAACACTGAAGCTTTCTTT	CSATSGGMNTEAFF
TRBV11-3	NA	NA	TRBJ1-2	TGTGCCAGCAGCTCCAGGGACTATGGCTACACCTTC	CASSSRDYGYTF
TRBV20-1	NA	NA	TRBJ2-3	TGCAGTGCCCCCAGCTTCACCACAGATACGCAGTATTTT	CSAPSFTTDTQYF
TRBV9	NA	NA	TRBJ1-1	TGTGCCAGCAGCCCGAGGTTGGGCACTGAAGCTTTCTTT	CASSPRLGTEAFF
TRBV6-5	NA	NA	TRBJ2-1	TGTGCCAGCAGTTACTCCACGGCGTGGGATGAGCAGTTCTTC	CASSYSTAWDEQFF
TRBV2	TRBD1	once	TRBJ1-6	TGTGCCAGCAGTGACTTAGGGACAGCAAATTCACCCCTCCACTTT	CASSDLGTANSPLHF